The 3 T cell receptor beta chains below all came from one sample that was sequenced in a study of shared clonotypes between healthy human individuals. Method: immunoSEQ multiplex PCR; TCRdb's copy keeps in-frame clones and lacks some. The sample lists about 2.4 million clones, 93% occurring once. The sample consisted of naive CD4+ T cells from PBMCs. The subset was: CD45RA+ positively selected. The origin of the receptors is a man younger than 35 in good health. Some clones in this sample may be carry-over from other donors' samples.

The chain employs TRBV7-2 and TRBJ1-3; D gene unclear. Trimming took 5 bases from V and 3 from J, leaving 17 bases between them. The CDR3 runs to 16 residues. CDR1 is SGHTA and CDR2 is FQGNSA in the germline V gene. CDR3 nucleotides: TGTGCCAGCAGCCTGGAAGGGCGGGGTGGTGGAAACACCATATATTTT. Its protein product is CASSLEGRGGGNTIYF.

As to this clone: Other DNA sequences in the sample encode the same CDR3. This rearrangement joins TRBV28 to TRBJ2-7; 9 nucleotides line up with TRBD1. After removal of 3 bases from V and 3 bases from J, the junction contained 3 bases not matched to a gene. The CDR3 length is 14 residues. Germline CDR1 is MDHEN and CDR2 is SYDVKM. CDR3 region: CASSLGQGFYEQYF. The DNA of the CDR3 is TGTGCCAGCAGTTTGGGACAGGGTTTCTACGAGCAGTACTTC.

Worth noting for this clone: Other DNA sequences in the sample encode the same CDR3. The CDR3 spells CASSLFGPLTRATNEKLFF. CDR3 DNA: TGTGCCAGCAGTTTATTCGGCCCACTCACCCGTGCAACTAATGAAAAACTGTTTTTT. This sequence joins TRBV27 and TRBJ1-4; no clear D. Per germline, CDR1 MNHEY and CDR2 SMNVEV (reference sequence). The CDR3 totals 19 residues. The V and J ends lost 1 base and 0 bases respectively, with 18 bases between them.